This TCR beta chain was captured in a study of T cells in Graves' hyperthyroidism and ophthalmopathy. About the research overall: Peripheral blood specimens were obtained at initial diagnosis, prior to any treatment.

Study findings and constraints: Also found in blood were most expanded thyroid clonotypes above 0.001.

Germline loops: CDR1 SQVTM, CDR2 ANQGSEA. The CDR3 runs 14 residues. V gave up 1 base and J gave up 4 bases, with 13 bases separating them. In its sample, this clonotype was seen many times. The target antigen is unknown. Graves' hyperthyroidism was deemed stable absent ophthalmopathy progression within 18 months. Patients between 18 and 65 years old had hyperthyroidism, newly diagnosed and lasting under 2 months. Amplification of TCR beta CDR3 regions used RNA as the template. First-round RT-PCR targeting the TCR CDR3 was performed with the HTBI primer set. A single record per CDR3 protein comes from TCRdb applying MiXCR to the multiplex PCR reads. The sample lists fewer than 550,000 distinct CDR3 sequences, 15% to 18% occurring once.

This TCR was recovered from a woman between 18 and 29 years old with Graves' hyperthyroidism. Material for sequencing was blood. This chain links TRBV29-1 with TRBJ1-1, with TRBD1 as a possible D gene (5 bases). CDR3: CSVEGLGGGTEAFF. The CDR3 DNA reads TGCAGCGTTGAAGGTCTCGGGGGGGGCACTGAAGCTTTCTTT.